Presented here are 11 T cell receptor beta chains from one specimen sequenced in a study of T cell responses to AZD1222 COVID-19 vaccine. Produced via immunoSEQ multiplex PCR; TCRdb's table is partial and in-frame only. This sample has approximately 190,000 clones, with 94% found just once. The sequencing here drew on peripheral blood, taken on day 0 of AZD1222 vaccination. These receptor sequences come from an adult in good health.

The chain links TRBV6-5 to TRBJ2-7, with D perhaps matching TRBD1 or TRBD2 (6 bases each). Germline CDR1 and CDR2: MNHEY and SVGAGI. The CDR3 runs 15 residues. V shed 11 bases and J shed 3 bases, with 23 bases lying between them. This CDR3 reads CACKTLSGASYEQYF. In DNA, the CDR3 is TGTGCCTGCAAAACCCTGTCGGGGGCCAGCTACGAGCAGTACTTC.

The gene calls are TRBV5-1 and TRBJ1-1, with 8 bases lining up with TRBD1. The V gene end was trimmed by 5 bases and the J gene end by 0 bases; junction bases not matched to a gene: 9. CDR1 and CDR2 (germline): SGHRS, YFSETQ. The CDR3 spans 16 residues. The CDR3 sequence: CASRLGYRGMNTEAFF. In nucleotides, the CDR3 is TGCGCCAGCAGACTTGGATACAGGGGGATGAACACTGAAGCTTTCTTT.

V and J are TRBV4-2 and TRBJ2-3, with D possibly being TRBD2 (6 bases). Trimming left V 1 base short and J 4 bases short, with 15 bases between. Germline CDR1 reads LGHNA; CDR2 reads YNFKEQ. This CDR3 is 16 amino acids long. CDR3 region: CASSQGSGDWADTQYF. The CDR3 nucleotides are TGTGCCAGCAGCCAAGGGTCGGGAGATTGGGCAGATACGCAGTATTTT.

The chain has TRBV6-5 and TRBJ1-1; D may be TRBD1 (5 bases). Germline assignment: CDR1 MNHEY and CDR2 SVGAGI. The CDR3 sequence is 14 residues long. Trimming shortened V by 5 bases and J by 4 bases, and 14 bases separated the two germline ends. The CDR3 coding sequence is TGTGCCAGCAGTCCTCCTCAGGGTCCCACTGAAGCTTTCTTT. Its protein is CASSPPQGPTEAFF.

The chain joins TRBV3-1 (or the pseudogene TRBV3-2) to TRBJ1-4; 10 bases align to TRBD1. The germline CDR1 and CDR2 sequences are LGHDT and YNNKEL (reference sequence). V was clipped by 2 bases and J by 8 bases; unmatched bases: 5. CDR3 size: 15 residues. CDR3 protein: CASSQPTGGLEKLFF. CDR3 in DNA: TGTGCCAGCAGCCAACCGACAGGGGGCCTAGAAAAACTGTTTTTT.

V gene TRBV4-2 combines with J gene TRBJ1-6; D gene ambiguous. The CDR3 has 18 residues. The germline V gene has CDR1 LGHNA and CDR2 YNFKEQ. V was trimmed by 0 bases and J by 0 bases, leaving 12 bases between them. CDR3 bases: TGTGCCAGCAGCCAAGATCGGACGGGTAACTCCTATAATTCACCCCTCCACTTT. Protein: CASSQDRTGNSYNSPLHF.

This clone was picked up one time. The chain recombines TRBV2 with TRBJ1-4; the D is unclear. Germline CDR1 is SNHLY and CDR2 is FYNNEI. Deletions cut 4 bases from V and 5 bases from J, with 8 bases between. The CDR3 has 13 residues. This CDR3 reads CASSGGRNEKLFF. The DNA for the CDR3 is TGTGCCAGCAGTGGAGGCAGGAATGAAAAACTGTTTTTT.

This rearrangement joins TRBV27 to TRBJ2-7; D is perhaps TRBD2 (5 bases). Germline V gene sequence: CDR1 MNHEY, CDR2 SMNVEV (reference sequence). Between the trimmed V and J ends, which lost 8 bases and 12 bases, there was a span of 14 bases. There are 10 residues in the CDR3. The CDR3 spells CASGRGSMYF. DNA of the CDR3: TGTGCCAGCGGAAGAGGGAGCATGTACTTC.

The genes are TRBV2 and TRBJ1-3; maybe TRBD1 (6 bases). Germline V gives CDR1 SNHLY, CDR2 FYNNEI. The length of the CDR3 is 15 residues. The germline V and J ends were trimmed by 1 base and 4 bases, with 11 bases remaining between them. The CDR3 DNA is TGTGCCAGCAGTGAAGTAAGGGGGAAGGGAAACACCATATATTTT. It specifies CASSEVRGKGNTIYF. Drawing the rest from reference TRBV2 and TRBJ1-3, the complete variable domain is EPEVTQTPSHQVTQMGQEVILRCVPISNHLYFYWYRQILGQKVEFLVSFYNNEISEKSEIFDDQFSVERPDGSNFTLKIRSTKLEDSAMYFCASSEVRGKGNTIYFGEGSWLTVV.

The rearrangement uses TRBV6-5 and TRBJ2-3; D gene ambiguous. The V end lost 2 bases, the J end lost 2 bases, and 2 bases lay between the germline ends. The length of the CDR3 is 12 residues. The germline CDR1 and CDR2 sequences are MNHEY and SVGAGI. The CDR3 nucleotides read TGTGCCAGCAGTTACGCCACAGATACGCAGTATTTT. Its translation is CASSYATDTQYF.

The chain has TRBV30 and TRBJ1-1; no reliable D call. V lost 0 bases to trimming and J lost 4 bases, with 12 bases between them. The CDR3 is made up of 14 amino acids. Germline CDR1 reads GTSNPN; CDR2 reads SVGIG (reference sequence). CDR3 sequence reads: CAWSVKGSTTEAFF. CDR3 coding DNA: TGTGCCTGGAGTGTAAAAGGGAGTACCACTGAAGCTTTCTTT.